This TCR beta chain comes out of a study of cytomegalovirus exposure and HLA in healthy donors. PCR involved 60 Vbeta and 13 Jbeta primers. Assay: immunoSEQ multiplex PCR; the TCRdb copy retains only in-frame clones and omits some. The profile shows approximately 80,000 clones, 65% to 75% of them singletons. Study-wide results and caveats: In a later analysis, at a false discovery rate of 0.05, over 15,000 TCR beta sequences matched HLA alleles. Per published reports, the classifier diagnosed cytomegalovirus status with high specificity and sensitivity.

As to this clone: Its antigen remains unknown.

This CDR3 is built from 14 residues. Germline V CDR1 and CDR2: SGHVS, FNYEAQ. Trimming stripped 4 bases from V and 1 base from J, with 10 bases between. Sample: PBMCs. This TCR was sampled from a man aged 55 to 70 in good health and CMV-seronegative. This rearrangement joins TRBV7-6 to TRBJ1-1; no firm D call. In DNA form, the CDR3 reads TGTGCCAGCAGCTCTTTTGAGGGGAACACTGAAGCTTTCTTT. It translates to CASSSFEGNTEAFF.